A single sample is the source of the 9 T cell receptor beta chains below, sequenced in a study of response to subunit inactivated influenza vaccine. TCRdb called the RT-PCR reads again in MiXCR, with one record for every CDR3 protein. The data hold about 780,000 distinct CDR3 sequences, with approximately 18% observed a single time. This specimen consisted of PBMCs from blood, obtained more than 4 days after vaccination. The receptors come from a man aged 45 to 65 who received an inactivated influenza vaccine.

The chain has TRBV20-1 and TRBJ2-7; D is ambiguous. Trimming took off 3 bases at V and 2 bases at J, with 17 bases between the two ends. CDR3 length: 15 amino acids. Germline V gene sequence: CDR1 DFQATT, CDR2 SNEGSKA (reference sequence). CDR3 loop: CSASFYFSTTYEQYF. CDR3 in DNA: TGCAGTGCTAGCTTCTACTTCTCTACCACCTACGAGCAGTACTTC.

In this sample, this clonotype turned up many times. The chain links TRBV10-3 to TRBJ2-5, with D unresolved. Trimming left V 3 bases short and J 5 bases short, with 16 bases between. Germline CDR1 ENHRY, CDR2 SYGVKD. CDR3 length equals 15 residues. CDR3 coding DNA: TGTGCCATCAGTGATCGGCGCAAGTACGGGGAGACCCAGTACTTC. This encodes CAISDRRKYGETQYF.

This clonotype appeared a few times. The rearrangement joins TRBV5-6 to TRBJ1-2; the match to TRBD1 covers 8 bases. CDR1 is SGHDT and CDR2 is YYEEEE in the germline V gene. The CDR3 totals 14 residues. J lost 4 bases, V lost 4 bases, and 6 bases had no gene match. The CDR3 sequence: CASSKGQGTYGYTF. The DNA of the CDR3 is TGTGCCAGCAGCAAAGGACAGGGTACCTATGGCTACACCTTC. The complete variable domain, with remaining parts taken from reference TRBV5-6 and TRBJ1-2, reads DAGVTQSPTHLIKTRGQQVTLRCSPKSGHDTVSWYQQALGQGPQFIFQYYEEEERQRGNFPDRFSGHQFPNYSSELNVNALLLGDSALYLCASSKGQGTYGYTFGSGTRLTVV.

This chain joins TRBV4-3 and TRBJ2-1; tentatively, D is TRBD1 (6 bases). Trimming shortened V by 5 bases and J by 6 bases, and 17 bases separated the two germline ends. This CDR3 is 15 amino acids long. In germline, CDR1 is LGHNA, CDR2 YSLEER. The CDR3 region is CASSSRRDKTNEQFF. CDR3 DNA sequence: TGCGCCAGCAGCAGCCGACGGGACAAGACCAATGAGCAGTTCTTC.

The rearrangement uses TRBV29-1 and TRBJ2-2, with no clear D. With 2 bases removed from V and 3 bases from J, the gap between germline ends came to 4 bases. This CDR3 is built from 12 residues. Germline assignment: CDR1 SQVTM and CDR2 ANQGSEA. CDR3 protein: CSVELHTGELFF. CDR3 in DNA: TGCAGCGTTGAATTGCACACCGGGGAGCTGTTTTTT.

The V call is TRBV5-1, the J call TRBJ1-5; 8 positions agree with TRBD1. V shed 4 bases, J shed 3 bases, and the junction held 3 bases outside the gene matches. CDR1 and CDR2 (germline): SGHRS, YFSETQ. The CDR3 length is 14 residues. The CDR3 DNA sequence: TGCGCCAGCAGCGGGGGACAGGCCAATCAGCCCCAGCATTTT. Its translation is CASSGGQANQPQHF.

The chain couples TRBV6-1 to TRBJ1-3; no clear D gene. The germline V and J ends were trimmed by 6 bases and 2 bases, with 14 bases remaining between them. Germline lookup yields CDR1 MNHNS and CDR2 SASEGT. CDR3 length: 15 amino acids. CDR3 loop: CASRTTTEPGNTIYF. The CDR3 bases are TGTGCCAGCAGGACGACTACAGAGCCTGGAAACACCATATATTTT.

The J gene is TRBJ1-5, the V gene TRBV6-2 or TRBV6-3; 8 bases align to TRBD1. Germline V gene lookup returns CDR1 MNHEY and CDR2 SVGEGT. The CDR3 extends over 15 amino acids. Germline trimming cut 5 bases from V and 4 bases from J; bases unmatched to any gene: 7. This CDR3 is CASSTTGVGNQPQHF. The CDR3 nucleotides read TGTGCCAGCAGTACGACAGGGGTAGGTAATCAGCCCCAGCATTTT.

This sequence joins TRBV29-1 and TRBJ2-5; D tentatively fits TRBD1 or TRBD2 (6 bases each). This CDR3 spans 15 amino acids. V lost 3 bases to trimming and J lost 4 bases, with 18 bases between them. Germline V lookup: CDR1 SQVTM, CDR2 ANQGSEA. The CDR3 spells CSVDLTRGRLETQYF. The CDR3 DNA reads TGCAGCGTTGACCTGACCCGGGGGCGCCTAGAGACCCAGTACTTC.